This TCR beta chain was identified during a study of breast tumors, draining lymph nodes, adjacent tissues. MiXCR, run by TCRdb on the multiplex PCR reads, gives a single entry per CDR3 protein. The top ten clones hold about 3.3% of a sample with some 230,000 distinct CDR3 sequences, 34% of them seen once. This clonotype was counted at least ten times. The lymph nodes were axillary draining lymph nodes from breast cancer patients. The source is a female donor with breast cancer. Some clones in this sample may be carry-over from other donors' samples. The specimen sequenced was axillary lymph node tissue.

CDR3 sequence: CASRGDRASSGANVLTF. The DNA for the CDR3 is TGTGCCAGCAGAGGGGACAGGGCTAGCTCTGGGGCCAACGTCCTGACTTTC. The J gene is TRBJ2-6, the V gene TRBV2; 9 positions agree with TRBD1. This CDR3 has 17 amino acids. J was trimmed by 0 bases and V by 6 bases; bases with no gene match: 6. Germline CDR1 SNHLY, CDR2 FYNNEI.